This T cell receptor (beta chain) originates from a study of vaccination effects on CD4 cells after COVID-19. In the study overall: Three patients who were convalescent were sampled early, at day +14, and again late after vaccination.

Using immunoSEQ multiplex PCR, the repertoire was profiled, and TCRdb retains in-frame clones only, with some absent. The table records 30,000 to 35,000 clones, roughly 75% of them present only once. Subsequent to approximately 11 days of culture, CD4+ T cells were isolated. The person's infection with SARS-CoV-2, confirmed by PCR, took place between March and December 2020. The vaccine given was either BNT162b2 or mRNA-1273, in two doses. A remark on this clone: Antigen unknown.

Points from the study as a whole: Only a few convalescent patients and no early post-infection timepoints featured in the study.

Sequenced material: CD4+ T cells from PBMCs cultured without peptide, taken after COVID-19 vaccination. The origin of this receptor is a human donor who had a prior SARS-CoV-2 infection.

The CDR3: CARRGEQGNGGGNTEAFF. The CDR3 DNA reads TGTGCCAGAAGGGGCGAACAGGGGAACGGAGGCGGGAACACTGAAGCTTTCTTT. The chain is built from TRBV5-3 and TRBJ1-1; TRBD1 matches at 7 bases. TRBV5-3 is noted as an ORF with a role that remains uncertain. The CDR3 is 18 amino acids. Trimming took 5 bases from V and 1 from J; bases not matched to a gene: 17.